These T cell receptor beta chains were read from a single sample in a study of long-term antiretroviral therapy in people with HIV. Libraries were prepared by immunoSEQ multiplex PCR; TCRdb keeps only in-frame clonotypes and omits some of them. The sample gives 15,000 to 20,000 clones, around 84% of which show up once; roughly 8% is in the top ten. The material sequenced was unsorted PBMCs, taken 0.9 years after starting antiretroviral therapy. The receptors come from a young man with HIV. Each CDR3 is given with its conserved first and last residue. A D gene is named only where the DNA matches it firmly. The size field is filled for only some rows; it gives once, few, many or a size class.

d_call: .; j_call: TRBJ2-7; v_call: TRBV19; clone_size: few; cdr3_nt: TGTGCCAGTAGTATTTCGGGAGAGACCCCCGAGCAGTACTTC; cdr3_aa: CASSISGETPEQYF
d_call: .; j_call: TRBJ1-1; v_call: TRBV5-1; clone_size: .; cdr3_nt: TGCGCCAGCAGCCCGTCCGAGAACACTGAAGCTTTCTTT; cdr3_aa: CASSPSENTEAFF
d_call: .; j_call: TRBJ2-3; v_call: TRBV10-3; clone_size: .; cdr3_nt: TGTGCCATCAGTGGGCCCGACGCTTTGGATACGCAGTATTTT; cdr3_aa: CAISGPDALDTQYF
d_call: .; j_call: TRBJ2-7; v_call: TRBV2; clone_size: few; cdr3_nt: TGTGCCAGCAGTGAGTACTACGAGCAGTACTTC; cdr3_aa: CASSEYYEQYF
d_call: TRBD1; j_call: TRBJ2-1; v_call: TRBV4-2; clone_size: .; cdr3_nt: TGTGCCAGCAGCCACCTCCAGGGGGCGGATGAGCAGTTCTTC; cdr3_aa: CASSHLQGADEQFF
d_call: .; j_call: TRBJ2-7; v_call: TRBV6-1; clone_size: .; cdr3_nt: TGTGCCAGCAGTGAGGGGGGCGCCCCCTCCTACGAGCAGTACTTC; cdr3_aa: CASSEGGAPSYEQYF
d_call: TRBD1; j_call: TRBJ2-7; v_call: TRBV7-9; clone_size: .; cdr3_nt: TGTGCCAGCAGCTCACAGGGGGCCGGAGAGCAGTACTTC; cdr3_aa: CASSSQGAGEQYF
d_call: .; j_call: TRBJ2-1; v_call: TRBV5-1; clone_size: .; cdr3_nt: TGCGCCAGCAGCAATCCCAGCTCCTACAATGAGCAGTTCTTC; cdr3_aa: CASSNPSSYNEQFF
d_call: TRBD1; j_call: TRBJ2-1; v_call: TRBV28; clone_size: .; cdr3_nt: TGTGCCAGCTCCAGGGGCAGGGGGCGAAGGGATGAGCAGTTCTTC; cdr3_aa: CASSRGRGRRDEQFF
d_call: TRBD2; j_call: TRBJ2-3; v_call: TRBV18; clone_size: .; cdr3_nt: TGTGCCAGCTCAAGACTAGCGGGGGCGGATACGCAGTATTTT; cdr3_aa: CASSRLAGADTQYF
d_call: .; j_call: TRBJ2-3; v_call: TRBV5-1; clone_size: .; cdr3_nt: TGCGCCAGCAGTCCGGGGGACCTCACAGATACGCAGTATTTT; cdr3_aa: CASSPGDLTDTQYF
d_call: .; j_call: TRBJ2-2; v_call: TRBV4-1; clone_size: .; cdr3_nt: TGCGCCAGCAGCCTAGGCACCGGGGAGCTGTTTTTT; cdr3_aa: CASSLGTGELFF
d_call: .; j_call: TRBJ1-2; v_call: TRBV28; clone_size: .; cdr3_nt: TGTGCCAGCAGTACCCGGACATGGATCGACTACACCTTC; cdr3_aa: CASSTRTWIDYTF
d_call: TRBD2; j_call: TRBJ2-1; v_call: TRBV5-1; clone_size: .; cdr3_nt: TGCGCCAGCGGACTCGGGACTAGCGGGGGCCTAAGCTCCTACAATGAGCAGTTCTTC; cdr3_aa: CASGLGTSGGLSSYNEQFF
d_call: .; j_call: TRBJ1-3; v_call: TRBV9; clone_size: .; cdr3_nt: TGTGCCAGCAGCGTAGAGGGCAGGGGATTTGGAAACACCATATATTTT; cdr3_aa: CASSVEGRGFGNTIYF
d_call: .; j_call: TRBJ1-5; v_call: TRBV2; clone_size: .; cdr3_nt: TGTGCCAGCTCCGGACGCGGGGAACAGCCCCAGCATTTT; cdr3_aa: CASSGRGEQPQHF
d_call: TRBD1; j_call: TRBJ2-7; v_call: TRBV2; clone_size: .; cdr3_nt: TGTGCCAGCAGGACGGGACAGACCTACGAGCAGTACTTC; cdr3_aa: CASRTGQTYEQYF
d_call: .; j_call: TRBJ2-2; v_call: TRBV10-1; clone_size: few; cdr3_nt: TGCGCCAGCAGTGAGTCAACGAGTGAGACAATAATCACCGGGGAGCTGTTTTTT; cdr3_aa: CASSESTSETIITGELFF
d_call: .; j_call: TRBJ2-2; v_call: TRBV27; clone_size: .; cdr3_nt: TGTGCCAGCAGGGGGGCCCTTTCGAACACCGGGGAGCTGTTTTTT; cdr3_aa: CASRGALSNTGELFF
d_call: .; j_call: TRBJ2-6; v_call: TRBV18; clone_size: .; cdr3_nt: TGTGCCAGCTCGCCAGGGGCTGGGGCCAACGTCCTGACTTTC; cdr3_aa: CASSPGAGANVLTF
d_call: .; j_call: TRBJ1-4; v_call: TRBV4-1; clone_size: .; cdr3_nt: TGCGCCAGCAGCCATCAGGAAGATCGAAATGAAAAACTGTTTTTT; cdr3_aa: CASSHQEDRNEKLFF
d_call: .; j_call: TRBJ1-4; v_call: TRBV18; clone_size: .; cdr3_nt: TGTGCCAGCTCAGAATTAGGGGGAGCTAATGAAAAACTGTTTTTT; cdr3_aa: CASSELGGANEKLFF
d_call: TRBD1; j_call: TRBJ1-2; v_call: TRBV19; clone_size: .; cdr3_nt: TGTGCCAGTAGTATAGTAGCGGACAGGGACTATGGCTACACCTTC; cdr3_aa: CASSIVADRDYGYTF
d_call: TRBD1; j_call: TRBJ1-1; v_call: TRBV5-5; clone_size: once; cdr3_nt: TGTGCCAGCAGCTCCATGGACAGGGAAGCTTTCTTT; cdr3_aa: CASSSMDREAFF
d_call: TRBD1; j_call: TRBJ2-5; v_call: TRBV28; clone_size: .; cdr3_nt: TGTGCCAGCAGTTTGCTCGGGACAGGGTTTAACTTC; cdr3_aa: CASSLLGTGFNF
d_call: TRBD1; j_call: TRBJ2-7; v_call: TRBV5-8; clone_size: few; cdr3_nt: TGTGCCAGCAGCTGGGACAGGGGGCTGTACGAGCAGTACTTC; cdr3_aa: CASSWDRGLYEQYF
d_call: .; j_call: TRBJ2-3; v_call: TRBV6-6; clone_size: .; cdr3_nt: TGTGCCAGCAGTTCCCCGGGACTGGGCACAGATACGCAGTATTTT; cdr3_aa: CASSSPGLGTDTQYF
d_call: TRBD2; j_call: TRBJ2-3; v_call: TRBV7-6; clone_size: .; cdr3_nt: TGTGCCAGCAGCTTAGCAGCGGGGGGGCAAGATACGCAGTATTTT; cdr3_aa: CASSLAAGGQDTQYF
d_call: .; j_call: TRBJ2-4; v_call: TRBV6-1; clone_size: .; cdr3_nt: TGTGCCAGCACATTTGACAGAAACATTCAGTACTTC; cdr3_aa: CASTFDRNIQYF
d_call: .; j_call: TRBJ2-7; v_call: TRBV6-5; clone_size: .; cdr3_nt: TGTGCCAGCAGTTCCAGTACAGGGACGGTCTACGAGCAGTACTTC; cdr3_aa: CASSSSTGTVYEQYF
d_call: .; j_call: TRBJ1-2; v_call: TRBV27; clone_size: .; cdr3_nt: TGTGCCAGCAGTTTCCGCGGAGGGCACTATGGCTACACCTTC; cdr3_aa: CASSFRGGHYGYTF
d_call: .; j_call: TRBJ1-4; v_call: TRBV27; clone_size: .; cdr3_nt: TGTGCCAGCAGTTTAGGGCAGGACCTTAATGAAAAACTGTTTTTT; cdr3_aa: CASSLGQDLNEKLFF
d_call: TRBD2; j_call: TRBJ2-3; v_call: TRBV29-1; clone_size: .; cdr3_nt: TGCAGCGTTGATAGCTTCGGGGGGGCCACAGATACGCAGTATTTT; cdr3_aa: CSVDSFGGATDTQYF
d_call: .; j_call: TRBJ1-4; v_call: TRBV10-3; clone_size: .; cdr3_nt: TGTGCCACCCAGGACGGCCTGGATGAAAAACTGTTTTTT; cdr3_aa: CATQDGLDEKLFF
d_call: .; j_call: TRBJ1-5; v_call: TRBV20-1; clone_size: .; cdr3_nt: TGCAGTGCTAGTCGAGGTCAGCCCCAGCATTTT; cdr3_aa: CSASRGQPQHF
d_call: .; j_call: TRBJ1-5; v_call: TRBV7-6; clone_size: few; cdr3_nt: TGTGCCAGCAGCTTAGGGCAGGGCAGGTATCAGCCCCAGCATTTT; cdr3_aa: CASSLGQGRYQPQHF
d_call: .; j_call: TRBJ2-5; v_call: TRBV7-9; clone_size: .; cdr3_nt: TGTGCCAGCATTTCGTCAGGGCCCGGGGAGACCCAGTACTTC; cdr3_aa: CASISSGPGETQYF
d_call: TRBD1; j_call: TRBJ1-4; v_call: TRBV5-8; clone_size: .; cdr3_nt: TGTGCCAGCAGCTCGGGACAGGTCAAGGAAAAACTGTTTTTT; cdr3_aa: CASSSGQVKEKLFF
d_call: TRBD1; j_call: TRBJ2-7; v_call: TRBV5-4; clone_size: .; cdr3_nt: TGTGCCAGCAGGGACAGGGGAGACGAGCAGTACTTC; cdr3_aa: CASRDRGDEQYF
d_call: .; j_call: TRBJ2-2; v_call: TRBV5-1; clone_size: .; cdr3_nt: TGCGCCAGCAGCTTGGCAGTGACAGTTACAGCCGGGGAGCTGTTTTTT; cdr3_aa: CASSLAVTVTAGELFF
d_call: TRBD2; j_call: TRBJ2-5; v_call: TRBV27; clone_size: .; cdr3_nt: TGTGCCAGCAGTTTTGGTGGCGGGGGGAGAGAGACCCAGTACTTC; cdr3_aa: CASSFGGGGRETQYF
d_call: TRBD2; j_call: TRBJ2-2; v_call: TRBV6-1; clone_size: .; cdr3_nt: TGTGCCAGCAGTGAAGCTAGCGGGGGGGCCGGGGAGCTGTTTTTT; cdr3_aa: CASSEASGGAGELFF
d_call: TRBD2; j_call: TRBJ2-2; v_call: TRBV5-4; clone_size: .; cdr3_nt: TGTGCCAGCAGCCCAGGGGGACTAGCAGTCACCGGGGAGCTGTTTTTT; cdr3_aa: CASSPGGLAVTGELFF
d_call: .; j_call: TRBJ1-1; v_call: TRBV28; clone_size: .; cdr3_nt: TGTGCCAGCAGTTTATGGTCCGCGGAGGCTTTCTTT; cdr3_aa: CASSLWSAEAFF
d_call: .; j_call: TRBJ1-1; v_call: TRBV6-5; clone_size: .; cdr3_nt: TGTGCCAGCAGTTACGGCAGGGACGGCGCGGTAGGGGCTTTCTTT; cdr3_aa: CASSYGRDGAVGAFF
d_call: .; j_call: TRBJ1-1; v_call: TRBV19; clone_size: .; cdr3_nt: TGTGCCAGTATGAGGGCCAGGGCGGGTGAAGCTTTCTTT; cdr3_aa: CASMRARAGEAFF
d_call: TRBD1; j_call: TRBJ1-4; v_call: TRBV6-1; clone_size: .; cdr3_nt: TGTGCCAGCAGTGAAGCCCCAGGGGGGCGTGAAAAACTGTTTTTT; cdr3_aa: CASSEAPGGREKLFF
d_call: .; j_call: TRBJ2-5; v_call: TRBV6-1; clone_size: .; cdr3_nt: TGTGCCAGCAGTGAAGGGGCAGAGACCCAGTACTTC; cdr3_aa: CASSEGAETQYF
d_call: .; j_call: TRBJ2-3; v_call: TRBV6-5; clone_size: .; cdr3_nt: TGTGCCAGCAGTTACGCTAGCGCCACAGATACGCAGTATTTT; cdr3_aa: CASSYASATDTQYF
d_call: .; j_call: TRBJ2-5; v_call: TRBV2; clone_size: .; cdr3_nt: TGTGCCAGCGTAGTTGACAGAGAAGAGACCCAGTACTTC; cdr3_aa: CASVVDREETQYF
d_call: .; j_call: TRBJ2-1; v_call: TRBV6-4; clone_size: .; cdr3_nt: TGTGCCAGCAGTGATTCGCAGGGGCGGACCTACAATGAGCAGTTCTTC; cdr3_aa: CASSDSQGRTYNEQFF
d_call: .; j_call: TRBJ1-1; v_call: TRBV5-1; clone_size: .; cdr3_nt: TGCGCCAGCAGCTTAGGACAGTCGGAGGCTGAAGCTTTCTTT; cdr3_aa: CASSLGQSEAEAFF
d_call: .; j_call: TRBJ2-5; v_call: TRBV7-9; clone_size: .; cdr3_nt: TGTGCCAGCAGCGCCGACGGAGGCCCGGCCTACGAGACCCAGTACTTC; cdr3_aa: CASSADGGPAYETQYF
d_call: TRBD2; j_call: TRBJ2-1; v_call: TRBV7-3; clone_size: .; cdr3_nt: TGTGCCAGCAGCTTAACTTGGGCGGGGGGGCCCCAGTTCTTC; cdr3_aa: CASSLTWAGGPQFF